Below, 26 T cell receptor beta chains from the same sample are listed, as sequenced in a study of blood T cell repertoires in COVID-19. TCRdb keeps only in-frame clones here, not all; method: immunoSEQ multiplex PCR. Of about 380,000 clones listed, about 85% were seen once; the top ten hold 3.6%. Sequencing was done on a sample of peripheral blood. Every receptor here comes from a woman aged 18-29 years with acute or convalescent COVID-19.

The genes are TRBV18 and TRBJ1-6; no reliable D call. Germline CDR1 is KGHSH and CDR2 is LQKENI. The CDR3 loop spans 14 amino acids. V lost 6 bases to trimming and J lost 7 bases, with 13 bases between them. This CDR3 reads CASSVQEGNSPLHF. Written as DNA, the CDR3 is TGTGCCAGCTCTGTACAAGAGGGCAATTCACCCCTCCACTTT.

The chain couples TRBV3-1 (or the pseudogene TRBV3-2) to TRBJ1-2; possible D gene TRBD1, 6 bases. Germline assignment: CDR1 LGHDT and CDR2 YNNKEL (reference sequence). The ends were cut back, 1 base at V and 7 bases at J, with 28 bases in the middle. The CDR3 is made up of 19 amino acids. The CDR3 protein is CASSQAYHRGQQFLGGYTF. The CDR3 DNA reads TGTGCCAGCAGCCAAGCCTACCACCGGGGACAACAGTTTTTAGGTGGCTACACCTTC.

CDR3 bases: TGTGCCAGCAGCCCAGGGGTATGGGGGCAGGAAGGCTACACCTTC. Translating it yields CASSPGVWGQEGYTF. This rearrangement joins TRBV11-2 to TRBJ1-2, with TRBD1 as a possible D gene (6 bases). In germline, CDR1 is SGHAT, CDR2 FQNNGV. V gave up 5 bases and J gave up 8 bases, with 21 bases separating them. CDR3 length: 15 residues. Full variable domain (outside the CDR3, taken from reference TRBV11-2 and TRBJ1-2): EAGVAQSPRYKIIEKRQSVAFWCNPISGHATLYWYQQILGQGPKLLIQFQNNGVVDDSQLPKDRFSAERLKGVDSTLKIQPAKLEDSAVYLCASSPGVWGQEGYTFGSGTRLTVV.

The V call is TRBV5-1, the J call TRBJ2-1; D not certain. In germline, CDR1 is SGHRS, CDR2 YFSETQ. The CDR3 length is 14 residues. Between the trimmed V and J ends, which lost 0 bases and 9 bases, there was a span of 13 bases. CDR3 residues: CASSLDSPRFEQFF. In DNA form, the CDR3 reads TGCGCCAGCAGCTTGGACTCCCCCCGTTTTGAGCAGTTCTTC.

The CDR3 spells CASSLNRYNEQFF. CDR3 in DNA: TGCGCCAGCAGCTTGAACAGGTACAATGAGCAGTTCTTC. The genes are TRBV5-1 and TRBJ2-1; tentative D call: TRBD1 (5 bases). The CDR3 is made up of 13 amino acids. V was shortened by 1 base and J by 4 bases, with 6 bases between the two germline ends. Germline assignment: CDR1 SGHRS and CDR2 YFSETQ.

V and J are TRBV13 and TRBJ2-7; 7 nucleotides agree with TRBD2. V lost 4 bases and J lost 5; bases outside the gene matches: 11. Germline V gene data show CDR1 as PRHDT and CDR2 as FYEKMQ (reference sequence). This CDR3 has 15 residues. CDR3 sequence reads: CASSSAGGGSNEQYF. CDR3 sequence (DNA): TGTGCCAGCAGCTCGGCCGGCGGGGGATCCAACGAGCAGTACTTC.

The chain employs TRBV5-1 and TRBJ2-7; 7 positions match TRBD2. The CDR3 extends over 17 amino acids. Germline V lookup: CDR1 SGHRS, CDR2 YFSETQ. The junction had 10 bases not matched to a gene; V was cut back by 0 bases and J by 1 base. DNA of the CDR3: TGCGCCAGCAGCTTGGACCTCCCCAGCGGGGCTTCCTACGAGCAGTACTTC. Translated: CASSLDLPSGASYEQYF.

The chain has TRBV10-3 and TRBJ1-1; TRBD1 agrees at 8 bases. With V trimmed by 4 bases and J by 6 bases, 10 bases remained unmatched. Germline V gene lookup returns CDR1 ENHRY and CDR2 SYGVKD. The CDR3 loop spans 15 amino acids. CDR3 DNA: TGTGCCATCAGTGCAGGTCAGGGGGCGATACCTGAAGCTTTCTTT. Its protein product is CAISAGQGAIPEAFF.

The chain joins TRBV3-1 (or the pseudogene TRBV3-2) to TRBJ2-5, with 7 bases lining up with TRBD2. This CDR3 spans 18 amino acids. V trimming: 0 bases; J trimming: 4 bases; junction bases outside the gene matches: 14. Germline V CDR1 and CDR2: LGHDT, YNNKEL (reference sequence). CDR3 amino acids: CASSQEHAASGVVETQYF. The CDR3 DNA is TGTGCCAGCAGCCAAGAACATGCGGCTAGCGGTGTTGTAGAGACCCAGTACTTC.

The chain has TRBV29-1 and TRBJ1-4; D remains unclear. Germline V lookup: CDR1 SQVTM, CDR2 ANQGSEA. V lost 0 bases to trimming and J lost 5 bases, with 10 bases between them. The CDR3 length is 14 residues. The CDR3 sequence is CSVEEGELNEKLFF. As DNA, the CDR3 is TGCAGCGTTGAAGAGGGAGAGTTAAATGAAAAACTGTTTTTT.

The chain is built from TRBV5-1 and TRBJ2-2; 10 nucleotides align to TRBD1. The germline CDR1 and CDR2 sequences are SGHRS and YFSETQ. This CDR3 is 15 amino acids long. The V gene end was trimmed by 4 bases and the J gene end by 4 bases; junction bases not matched to a gene: 4. The CDR3: CASSTGTGVTGELFF. In DNA form, the CDR3 reads TGCGCCAGCAGCACCGGGACAGGGGTCACCGGGGAGCTGTTTTTT.

V is TRBV20-1 and J is TRBJ2-5, with D perhaps TRBD2 (6 bases). The germline V gene has CDR1 DFQATT and CDR2 SNEGSKA (reference sequence). The length of the CDR3 is 15 residues. Trimming stripped 3 bases from V and 7 bases from J, with 21 bases between. The CDR3: CSASPRGTSDGTQYF. CDR3 coding DNA: TGCAGTGCTAGTCCCCGGGGGACCTCTGATGGGACCCAGTACTTC.

The rearrangement joins TRBV5-1 to TRBJ2-6; maybe TRBD1 (7 bases). The V gene's germline CDR1 is SGHRS and CDR2 YFSETQ. The CDR3 length is 17 residues. Trimming shortened V by 6 bases and J by 0 bases, and 16 bases separated the two germline ends. The CDR3 DNA reads TGCGCCAGCACACCGGAGGGGGCGGGCTCTGGGGCCAACGTCCTGACTTTC. Translated, it gives CASTPEGAGSGANVLTF.

The chain couples TRBV6-5 to TRBJ2-7; a weak D match, TRBD1 (6 bases). Trimming pared 0 bases from V and 3 bases from J, leaving 12 bases between. From germline, CDR1 is MNHEY and CDR2 SVGAGI. The CDR3 contains 15 residues. CDR3 nucleotides: TGTGCCAGCAGTTACTCGATAGCAGGGGACTACGAGCAGTACTTC. As protein: CASSYSIAGDYEQYF.

This clone has only a few counts. V and J are TRBV7-9 and TRBJ1-4; maybe TRBD1 (6 bases). This CDR3 has 16 amino acids. V lost 5 bases to trimming and J lost 4 bases, with 17 bases between them. The V gene's germline CDR1 is SEHNR and CDR2 FQNEAQ (reference sequence). The CDR3 DNA reads as TGTGCCAGCAGCGCCAGGCGGGGGGCCGTTAATGAAAAACTGTTTTTT. The encoded protein is CASSARRGAVNEKLFF. The whole variable domain, filled in from reference TRBV7-9 and TRBJ1-4, reads DTGVSQNPRHKITKRGQNVTFRCDPISEHNRLYWYRQTLGQGPEFLTYFQNEAQLEKSRLLSDRFSAERPKGSFSTLEIQRTEQGDSAMYLCASSARRGAVNEKLFFGSGTQLSVL.

Details on this clone: At one end, the junction sequence differs from germline, possibly due to a read error. The genes are TRBV20-1 and TRBJ2-7; 9 nucleotides agree with TRBD1. The germline CDR1 and CDR2 sequences are DFQATT and SNEGSKA (reference sequence). This CDR3 is 10 amino acids long. CDR3 residues: CSARDRVENF. CDR3 in DNA: TGCAGTGCTCGGGACAGGGTGGAGAACTTC.

The chain recombines TRBV14 with TRBJ2-2; 10 bases are a match to TRBD1. Per the germline V gene, CDR1 is SGHDN and CDR2 is FVKESK. The V and J ends lost 1 base and 5 bases, in that order; junction bases with no gene match: 7. The CDR3 spans 17 residues. The CDR3 nucleotides are TGTGCCAGCAGCCAAGGACTGACAGGGGGCTGGACCGGGGAGCTGTTTTTT. Translated: CASSQGLTGGWTGELFF.

This chain uses TRBV7-3 with TRBJ2-7; D might be TRBD1 (5 bases). This CDR3 comprises 13 residues. Trimming shortened V by 3 bases and J by 6 bases, and 12 bases separated the two germline ends. CDR1 is SGHTA and CDR2 is FQGTGA in the germline V gene. The CDR3 region has the DNA TGTGCCAGCAGCTTGGAGAGACAGAGCGAGCAGTACTTC. Translation: CASSLERQSEQYF.

This sequence joins TRBV12-5 and TRBJ2-3, with D tentatively TRBD2 (5 bases). Germline-derived CDR1 and CDR2 are LGHNT and FRNRAP. Deletions cut 0 bases from V and 2 bases from J, with 9 bases between. This CDR3 has 15 residues. The CDR3, as DNA: TGTGCTAGTGGTTTGGTACGAGGGCCCACAGATACGCAGTATTTT. Translation: CASGLVRGPTDTQYF.

There are a few counts of this clone. For the CDR3, the DNA is TGTGCCAGCAGCCCGCCGGCGGGGCTATTGACTGAAGCTTTCTTT. Amino acid sequence: CASSPPAGLLTEAFF. This sequence joins TRBV5-4 and TRBJ1-1; possible D gene TRBD1, 5 bases. The CDR3 length is 15 residues. V dropped 4 bases and J dropped 5 bases, with 18 bases sitting between them. From germline, CDR1 is SGHNT and CDR2 YYREEE (reference sequence). Full variable domain (missing parts from reference TRBV5-4 and TRBJ1-1): ETGVTQSPTHLIKTRGQQVTLRCSSQSGHNTVSWYQQALGQGPQFIFQYYREEENGRGNFPPRFSGLQFPNYSSELNVNALELDDSALYLCASSPPAGLLTEAFFGQGTRLTVV.

This clone has only one observation. V is TRBV28 and J is TRBJ1-5; maybe TRBD1 (5 bases). Trimming removed 2 bases at V and 5 bases at J, with 10 bases between. Germline values: CDR1 MDHEN, CDR2 SYDVKM. The CDR3 consists of 14 residues. The CDR3 bases are TGTGCCAGCAGTTTAGGACACGGCTATCAGCCCCAGCATTTT. Residues: CASSLGHGYQPQHF.

The table lists this clone with a few counts. V is TRBV10-3 and J is TRBJ1-1; weak D call: TRBD1 (5 bases). V lost 10 bases to trimming and J lost 0 bases, with 15 bases between them. In germline, CDR1 is ENHRY, CDR2 SYGVKD. CDR3 length: 14 amino acids. In DNA form, the CDR3 reads TGTGCCACTCGCCTGACAGAAATGAACACTGAAGCTTTCTTT. Amino acid sequence: CATRLTEMNTEAFF.

The chain carries TRBV18 and TRBJ1-1; TRBD1 aligns across 8 bases. The CDR3 totals 14 residues. J lost 3 bases, V lost 4 bases, and 4 bases had no gene match. Germline loops: CDR1 KGHSH, CDR2 LQKENI. CDR3 loop: CASSQGRGHTEAFF. The CDR3 DNA reads TGTGCCAGCTCACAGGGCAGGGGGCACACTGAAGCTTTCTTT.

This chain links TRBV27 with TRBJ2-3; D ambiguous. This CDR3 is 15 amino acids long. CDR1 MNHEY and CDR2 SMNVEV come from the germline V gene (reference sequence). Trimming removed 4 bases at V and 0 bases at J, with 11 bases between. The CDR3 is CASSWSVPSTDTQYF. In DNA form, the CDR3 reads TGTGCCAGCAGTTGGAGCGTGCCTAGCACAGATACGCAGTATTTT.

The chain links TRBV7-9 to TRBJ1-1; 11 positions agree with TRBD1. Germline trimming cut 1 base from V and 5 bases from J; bases unmatched to any gene: 9. The CDR3 totals 17 residues. In germline, CDR1 is SEHNR, CDR2 FQNEAQ (reference sequence). This CDR3 reads CASSLVRTGGLVTEAFF. CDR3 coding DNA: TGTGCCAGCAGCTTAGTAAGGACAGGGGGCTTAGTAACTGAAGCTTTCTTT.

This chain connects TRBV10-2 to TRBJ2-3; 10 positions agree with TRBD2. The CDR3 contains 19 residues. CDR1 is WSHSY and CDR2 is SAAADI in the germline V gene. V shed 3 bases, J shed 0 bases, and the junction held 12 bases outside the gene matches. The CDR3 loop reads CASSDPPSGLAVSTDTQYF. For the CDR3, the DNA is TGCGCCAGCAGTGACCCACCCAGCGGACTAGCGGTGAGCACAGATACGCAGTATTTT.